This T cell receptor (beta chain) is drawn from a study of blood T cell repertoires in COVID-19 (dated by TCRdb to the early 2020s). Regarding the complete study: Samples from collaborators originated in the United States, Italy and Spain and spanned both the acute and convalescent phases of COVID-19. The prospective study material was composed of cDNA or gDNA derived from T cells, B-cell-depleted T cells, or PBMCs. Deeply sampled blood TCRbeta repertoires from subjects exposed to, actively infected with, or recovered from COVID-19 were included in the dataset. The repertoires were made available in a free public database intended to serve as a resource for research on the immune response to SARS-CoV-2. The samples were drawn from two sources: the first 160 participants of the ongoing ImmuneRACE study, and 1,254 subjects contributed by 6 global collaborators. A de-identified subject ID, COVID-19 status, age in years and sex were almost always included in the sample metadata. HLA class I and class II types, where available, came from metadata supplied by the sample provider rather than from assay-based typing.

The CDR3 measures 16 amino acids from cysteine to phenylalanine. CDR3 DNA is the only sequence kept; it has 48 bases, read in frame from the first base. CDR1 and CDR2 (SGHRS, YFSETQ) derive from the germline V gene. Germline trimming: 0 bases from V, 2 bases from J; junction bases outside gene matches: 6. Worth noting for this clone: The antigen this receptor binds is unknown. No base quality values were provided; no much bigger clone lies one nucleotide off.

TCRbeta CDR3 regions were amplified from genomic DNA using the immunoSEQ Assay, a bias-controlled multiplex PCR. Per the authors' processing: Nucleated cell counts per sample were estimated from amplification of reference gene primers within the assay. To quantify the absolute abundance of each unique TCRbeta CDR3 rearrangement, sequence reads were collapsed and filtered. For each sample, productive Simpson clonality was calculated as the square root of Simpson's diversity index over productive rearrangements. TCRdb obtained this table from immuneACCESS and retained in-frame rearrangements with V and J assigned. These tables miss some clones; where compared with another copy, unresolved V genes account for less than half of the shortfall, and the remainder is unexplained. V, J and clone size were drawn from that table, and D and trimming were deduced from the DNA. The sample contains about 200,000 clones, around nine tenths of them found a single time. The top ten constitute around 1.5% of the sample.

Collaborating institutions collected whole blood in K2EDTA tubes following their own protocols. Collaborator samples were shipped for TCRbeta analysis as frozen whole blood, isolated PBMCs, or DNA extracted from either sample type. Overall results and qualifications from the work: How much clinical and demographic metadata was included differed by source and by participant, and the metadata was provided uncurated.

Here the chain combines TRBV5-1 and TRBJ2-7, with 9 middle bases fitting TRBD2. The sequence derives from a man aged 18-30 years with active or convalescent COVID-19. Sequencing was done on a sample of peripheral blood. Read as DNA, the sequence is TGCGCCAGCAGCTTGGCTCCTAGCGGGGAACCCTACGAGCAGTACTTC. The encoded protein is CASSLAPSGEPYEQYF.